The TCR beta chain under discussion was sequenced for a study of blood T cells in healthy people across ages. A sample-barcoded 5' primer and a J-beta primer mix were used in a second PCR of roughly 7 to 12 cycles. TCRdb reprocessed the 5' RACE reads with MiXCR, giving one entry per CDR3 protein. This table has around 1,900,000 distinct CDR3 sequences, 30% to 40% appearing once. The CDR3 length is 15 residues. J lost 5 bases, V lost 6 bases, and 12 bases had no gene match. The sample holds a few counts of this clonotype. Its antigen is undetermined. Overall study results and limits: Estimates of total diversity, which came from one million sequenced T cells, were considered to be underestimates. It was found that TCR beta diversity correlated strongly with the percentage of naive T cells.

There were at least 6 micrograms of total RNA extracted from every sample. This chain joins TRBV12-3 or TRBV12-4 and TRBJ1-2; 7 bases match TRBD1. Specimen: blood. The clonotype originates from a human donor in good health. CDR3 residues: CASSPERGRAYGYTF. CDR3 nucleotide sequence: TGTGCCAGCAGCCCCGAGAGGGGGCGGGCTTATGGCTACACCTTC.